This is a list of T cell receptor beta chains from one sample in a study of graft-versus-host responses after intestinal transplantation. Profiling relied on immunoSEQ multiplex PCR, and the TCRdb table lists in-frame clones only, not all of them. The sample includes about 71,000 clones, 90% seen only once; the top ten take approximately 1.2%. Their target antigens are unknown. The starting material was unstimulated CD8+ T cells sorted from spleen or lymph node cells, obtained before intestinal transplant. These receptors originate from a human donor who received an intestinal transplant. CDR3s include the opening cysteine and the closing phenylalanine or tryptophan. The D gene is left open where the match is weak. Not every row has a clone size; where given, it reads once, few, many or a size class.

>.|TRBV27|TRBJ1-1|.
CASSFKAAPNTEAFF
TGTGCCAGCAGTTTTAAGGCGGCCCCTAACACTGAAGCTTTCTTT
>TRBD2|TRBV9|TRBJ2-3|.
CASSPPGLAGATDTQYF
TGTGCCAGCAGCCCTCCGGGACTAGCGGGGGCAACAGATACGCAGTATTTT
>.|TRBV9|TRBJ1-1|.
CASSVAGGRTEAFF
TGTGCCAGCAGCGTAGCCGGGGGGCGTACTGAAGCTTTCTTT
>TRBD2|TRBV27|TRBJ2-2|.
CASMFLLAGGPGGELFF
TGTGCCAGCATGTTCCTACTAGCGGGGGGGCCCGGCGGGGAGCTGTTTTTT
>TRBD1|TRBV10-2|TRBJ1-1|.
CASSEGTGAPLNTEAFF
TGCGCCAGCAGTGAGGGGACAGGGGCCCCCCTGAACACTGAAGCTTTCTTT
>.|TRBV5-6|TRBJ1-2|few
CASSWYEEDSSFLNYGYTF
TGTGCCAGCAGCTGGTACGAGGAGGATTCATCCTTTTTGAACTATGGCTACACCTTC
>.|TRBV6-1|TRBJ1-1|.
CASTGDTRNTEAFF
TGTGCCAGCACAGGGGACACCCGGAACACTGAAGCTTTCTTT
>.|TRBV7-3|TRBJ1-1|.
CASSSIEGGNTEAFF
TGTGCCAGCAGCTCGATTGAGGGCGGGAACACTGAAGCTTTCTTT
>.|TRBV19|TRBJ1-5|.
CASSIAGEGQPQHF
TGTGCCAGTAGTATTGCAGGGGAGGGTCAGCCCCAGCATTTT
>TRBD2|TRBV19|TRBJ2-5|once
CASSVGLAGALEGETQYF
TGTGCCAGTAGTGTGGGACTAGCGGGGGCCCTGGAAGGTGAGACCCAGTACTTC
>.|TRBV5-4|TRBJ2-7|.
CASSTEAAYEQYF
TGTGCCAGCAGCACGGAGGCCGCCTACGAGCAGTACTTC
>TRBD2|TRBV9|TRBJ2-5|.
CASSPGLAGGETQYF
TGTGCCAGCAGCCCCGGACTAGCGGGGGGAGAGACCCAGTACTTC
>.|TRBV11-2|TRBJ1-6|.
CASSLEPVDYNSPLHF
TGTGCCAGCAGCTTAGAGCCGGTTGACTATAATTCACCCCTCCACTTT
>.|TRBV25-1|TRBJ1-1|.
CASSEYTGQLNTEAFF
TGTGCCAGCAGTGAATATACCGGACAGCTGAACACTGAAGCTTTCTTT